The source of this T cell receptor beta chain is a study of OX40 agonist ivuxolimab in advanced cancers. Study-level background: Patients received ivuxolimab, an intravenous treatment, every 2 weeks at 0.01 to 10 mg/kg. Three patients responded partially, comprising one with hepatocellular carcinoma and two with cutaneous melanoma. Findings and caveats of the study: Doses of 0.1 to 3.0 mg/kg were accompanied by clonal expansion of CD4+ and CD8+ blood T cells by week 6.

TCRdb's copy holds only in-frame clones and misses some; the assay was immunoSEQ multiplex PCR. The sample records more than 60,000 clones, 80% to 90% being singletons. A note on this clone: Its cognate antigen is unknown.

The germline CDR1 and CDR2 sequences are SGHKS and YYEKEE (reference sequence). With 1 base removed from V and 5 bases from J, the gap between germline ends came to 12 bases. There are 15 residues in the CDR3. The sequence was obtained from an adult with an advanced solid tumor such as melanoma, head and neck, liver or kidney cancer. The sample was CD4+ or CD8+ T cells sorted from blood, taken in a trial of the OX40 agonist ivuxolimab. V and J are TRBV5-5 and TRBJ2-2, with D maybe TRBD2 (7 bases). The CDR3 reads CASSLTGRGTGELFF. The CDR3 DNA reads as TGTGCCAGCAGCTTGACAGGGAGGGGAACCGGGGAGCTGTTTTTT.